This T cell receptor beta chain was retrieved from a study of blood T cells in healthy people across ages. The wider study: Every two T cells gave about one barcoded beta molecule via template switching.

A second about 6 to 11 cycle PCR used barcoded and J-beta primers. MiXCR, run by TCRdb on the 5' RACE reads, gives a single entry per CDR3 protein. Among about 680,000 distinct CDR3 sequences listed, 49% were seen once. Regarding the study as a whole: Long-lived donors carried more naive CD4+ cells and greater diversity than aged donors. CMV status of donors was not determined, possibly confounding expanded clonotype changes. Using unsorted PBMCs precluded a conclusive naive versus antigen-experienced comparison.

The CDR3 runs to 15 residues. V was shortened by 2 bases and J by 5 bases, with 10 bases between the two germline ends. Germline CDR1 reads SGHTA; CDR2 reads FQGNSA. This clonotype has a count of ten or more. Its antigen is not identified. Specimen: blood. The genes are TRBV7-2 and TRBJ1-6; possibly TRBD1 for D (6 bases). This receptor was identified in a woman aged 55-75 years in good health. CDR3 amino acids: CASSLQGNDNSPLHF. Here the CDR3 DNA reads TGTGCCAGCAGCTTACAGGGGAACGATAATTCACCCCTCCACTTT.